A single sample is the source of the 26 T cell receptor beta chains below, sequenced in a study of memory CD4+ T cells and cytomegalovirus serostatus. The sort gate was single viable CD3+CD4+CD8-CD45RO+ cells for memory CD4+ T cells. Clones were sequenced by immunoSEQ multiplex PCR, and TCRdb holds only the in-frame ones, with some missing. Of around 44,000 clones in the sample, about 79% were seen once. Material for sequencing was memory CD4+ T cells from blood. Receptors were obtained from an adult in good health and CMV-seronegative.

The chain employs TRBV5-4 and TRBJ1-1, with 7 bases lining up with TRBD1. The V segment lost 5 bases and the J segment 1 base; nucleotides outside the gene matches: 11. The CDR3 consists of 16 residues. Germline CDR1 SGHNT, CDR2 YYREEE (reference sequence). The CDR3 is CASSPGGQRANTEAFF. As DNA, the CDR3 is TGTGCCAGCAGTCCCGGGGGACAGAGGGCGAACACTGAAGCTTTCTTT. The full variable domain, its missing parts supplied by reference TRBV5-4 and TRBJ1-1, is ETGVTQSPTHLIKTRGQQVTLRCSSQSGHNTVSWYQQALGQGPQFIFQYYREEENGRGNFPPRFSGLQFPNYSSELNVNALELDDSALYLCASSPGGQRANTEAFFGQGTRLTVV.

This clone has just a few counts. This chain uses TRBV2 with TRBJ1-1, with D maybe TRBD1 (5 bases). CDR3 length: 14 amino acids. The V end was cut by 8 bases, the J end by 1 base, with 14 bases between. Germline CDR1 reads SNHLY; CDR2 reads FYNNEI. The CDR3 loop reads CASYGGLRNTEAFF. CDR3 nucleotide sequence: TGTGCCAGCTATGGGGGACTTCGGAACACTGAAGCTTTCTTT.

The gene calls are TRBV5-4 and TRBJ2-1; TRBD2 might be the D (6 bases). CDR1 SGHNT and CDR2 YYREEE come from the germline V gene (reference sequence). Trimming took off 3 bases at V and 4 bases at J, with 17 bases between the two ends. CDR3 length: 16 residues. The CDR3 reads CASSSAKAGKYNEQFF. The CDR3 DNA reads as TGTGCCAGCAGCTCCGCTAAAGCGGGTAAATACAATGAGCAGTTCTTC.

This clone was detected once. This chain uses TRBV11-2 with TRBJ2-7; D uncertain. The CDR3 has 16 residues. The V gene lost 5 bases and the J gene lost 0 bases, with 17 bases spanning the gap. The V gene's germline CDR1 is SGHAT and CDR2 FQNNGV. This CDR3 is CASSQVWAWDSYEQYF. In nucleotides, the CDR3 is TGTGCCAGCAGCCAAGTATGGGCCTGGGACTCCTACGAGCAGTACTTC. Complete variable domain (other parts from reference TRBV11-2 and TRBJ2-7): EAGVAQSPRYKIIEKRQSVAFWCNPISGHATLYWYQQILGQGPKLLIQFQNNGVVDDSQLPKDRFSAERLKGVDSTLKIQPAKLEDSAVYLCASSQVWAWDSYEQYFGPGTRLTVT.

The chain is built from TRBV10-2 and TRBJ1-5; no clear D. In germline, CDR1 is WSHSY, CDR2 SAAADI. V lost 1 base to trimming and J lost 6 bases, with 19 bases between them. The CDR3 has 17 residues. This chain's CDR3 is CASSEFFGRPASQPQHF. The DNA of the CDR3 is TGCGCCAGCAGTGAGTTCTTCGGACGGCCCGCCAGTCAGCCCCAGCATTTT.

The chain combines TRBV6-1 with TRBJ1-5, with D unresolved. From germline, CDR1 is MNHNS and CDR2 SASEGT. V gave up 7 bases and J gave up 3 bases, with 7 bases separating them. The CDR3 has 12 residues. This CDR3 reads CASNRDNQPQHF. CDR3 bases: TGTGCCAGCAACCGAGACAATCAGCCCCAGCATTTT.

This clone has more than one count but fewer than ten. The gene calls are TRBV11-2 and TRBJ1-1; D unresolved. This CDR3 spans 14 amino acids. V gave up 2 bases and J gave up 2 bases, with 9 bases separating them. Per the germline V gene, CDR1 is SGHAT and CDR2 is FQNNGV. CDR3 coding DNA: TGTGCCAGCAGCTTAACGGGTGTAAACACTGAAGCTTTCTTT. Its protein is CASSLTGVNTEAFF.

The CDR3 loop reads CASKGSGSSYNEQFF. The DNA of the CDR3 is TGTGCCAGCAAGGGTAGCGGGAGCTCCTACAATGAGCAGTTCTTC. The chain combines TRBV7-2 with TRBJ2-1, with 9 bases matching TRBD2. The germline V gene encodes CDR1 SGHTA and CDR2 FQGNSA. This CDR3 has 15 residues. With 7 bases clipped from V and 0 bases from J, the junction kept 4 bases outside the gene matches.

The CDR3 sequence is CASADGQDEETQYF. The DNA for the CDR3 is TGTGCCAGTGCCGACGGGCAGGATGAAGAGACCCAGTACTTC. This chain connects TRBV19 to TRBJ2-5; D is unclear. Germline V lookup: CDR1 LNHDA, CDR2 SQIVND (reference sequence). The CDR3 runs 14 residues. Trimming cost V 8 bases and J 3 bases, with 16 bases left between them.

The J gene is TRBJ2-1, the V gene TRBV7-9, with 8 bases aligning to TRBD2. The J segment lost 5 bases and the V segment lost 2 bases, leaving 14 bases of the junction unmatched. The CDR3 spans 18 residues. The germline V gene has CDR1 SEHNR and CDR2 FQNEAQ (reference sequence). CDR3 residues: CASSLPFRLARTNNEQFF. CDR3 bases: TGTGCCAGCAGCTTACCCTTCAGACTAGCGCGAACAAACAATGAGCAGTTCTTC.

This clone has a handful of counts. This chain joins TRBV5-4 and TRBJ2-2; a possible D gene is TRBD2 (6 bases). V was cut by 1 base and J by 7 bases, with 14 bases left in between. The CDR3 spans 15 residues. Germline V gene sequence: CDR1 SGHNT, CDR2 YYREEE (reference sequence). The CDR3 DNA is TGTGCCAGCAGCTTGAATCAGGGAGGAATCGGGGAGCTGTTTTTT. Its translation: CASSLNQGGIGELFF. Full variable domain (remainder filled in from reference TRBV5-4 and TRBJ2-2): ETGVTQSPTHLIKTRGQQVTLRCSSQSGHNTVSWYQQALGQGPQFIFQYYREEENGRGNFPPRFSGLQFPNYSSELNVNALELDDSALYLCASSLNQGGIGELFFGEGSRLTVL.

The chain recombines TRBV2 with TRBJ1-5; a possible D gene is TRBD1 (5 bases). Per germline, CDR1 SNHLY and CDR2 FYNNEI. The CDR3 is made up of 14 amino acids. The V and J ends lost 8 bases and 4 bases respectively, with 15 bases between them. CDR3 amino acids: CASGRENRNQPQHF. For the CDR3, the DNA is TGTGCCAGCGGCAGGGAAAACAGAAATCAGCCCCAGCATTTT. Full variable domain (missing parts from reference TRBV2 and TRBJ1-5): EPEVTQTPSHQVTQMGQEVILRCVPISNHLYFYWYRQILGQKVEFLVSFYNNEISEKSEIFDDQFSVERPDGSNFTLKIRSTKLEDSAMYFCASGRENRNQPQHFGDGTRLSIL.

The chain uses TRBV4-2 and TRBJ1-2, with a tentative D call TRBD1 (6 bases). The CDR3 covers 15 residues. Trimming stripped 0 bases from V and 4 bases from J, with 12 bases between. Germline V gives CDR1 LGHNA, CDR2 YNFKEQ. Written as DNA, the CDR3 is TGTGCCAGCAGCCAAGAAGGGGGGATCGTCTATGGCTACACCTTC. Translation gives CASSQEGGIVYGYTF.

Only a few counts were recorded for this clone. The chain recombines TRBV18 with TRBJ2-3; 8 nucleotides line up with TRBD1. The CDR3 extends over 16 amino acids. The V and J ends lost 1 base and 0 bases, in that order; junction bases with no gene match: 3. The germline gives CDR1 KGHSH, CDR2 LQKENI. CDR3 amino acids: CASSPRRGQSTDTQYF. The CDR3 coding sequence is TGTGCCAGCTCACCACGCAGGGGGCAAAGCACAGATACGCAGTATTTT.

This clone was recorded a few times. CDR3 amino acids: CSVATGFTGNTIYF. The CDR3 DNA sequence: TGCAGCGTTGCAACAGGGTTTACAGGAAACACCATATATTTT. This chain uses TRBV29-1 with TRBJ1-3; D may be TRBD1 (6 bases). This CDR3 has 14 residues. Germline CDR1 reads SQVTM; CDR2 reads ANQGSEA. V gave up 4 bases and J gave up 4 bases, with 14 bases separating them.

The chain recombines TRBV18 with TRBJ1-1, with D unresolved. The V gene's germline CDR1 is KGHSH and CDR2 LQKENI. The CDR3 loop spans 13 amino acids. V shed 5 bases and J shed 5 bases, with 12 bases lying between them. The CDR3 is CASSTEAGTEAFF. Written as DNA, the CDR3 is TGTGCCAGCTCAACCGAAGCGGGGACTGAAGCTTTCTTT.

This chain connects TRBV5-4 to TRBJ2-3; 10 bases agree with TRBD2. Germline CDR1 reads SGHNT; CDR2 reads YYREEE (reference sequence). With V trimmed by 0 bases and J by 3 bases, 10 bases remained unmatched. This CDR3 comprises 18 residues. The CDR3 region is CASSLGKAAGGMTDTQYF. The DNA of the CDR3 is TGTGCCAGCAGCTTGGGCAAGGCAGCGGGAGGGATGACAGATACGCAGTATTTT.

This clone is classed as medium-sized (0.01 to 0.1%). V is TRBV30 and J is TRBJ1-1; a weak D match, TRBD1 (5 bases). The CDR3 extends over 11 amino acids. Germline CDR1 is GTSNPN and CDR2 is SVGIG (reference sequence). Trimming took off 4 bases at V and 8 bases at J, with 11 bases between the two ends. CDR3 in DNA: TGTGCCTGGACCCAGAGGACAGAAGCTTTCTTT. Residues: CAWTQRTEAFF. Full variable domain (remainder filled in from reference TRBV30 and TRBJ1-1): SQTIHQWPATLVQPVGSPLSLECTVEGTSNPNLYWYRQAAGRGLQLLFYSVGIGQISSEVPQNLSASRPQDRQFILSSKKLLLSDSGFYLCAWTQRTEAFFGQGTRLTVV.

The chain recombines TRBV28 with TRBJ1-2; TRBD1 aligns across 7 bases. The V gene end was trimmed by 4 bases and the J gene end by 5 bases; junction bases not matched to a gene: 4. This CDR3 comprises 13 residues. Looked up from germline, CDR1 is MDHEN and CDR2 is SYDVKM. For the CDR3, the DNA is TGTGCCAGCAGTTCGACAGGGACATATGGCTACACCTTC. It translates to CASSSTGTYGYTF.

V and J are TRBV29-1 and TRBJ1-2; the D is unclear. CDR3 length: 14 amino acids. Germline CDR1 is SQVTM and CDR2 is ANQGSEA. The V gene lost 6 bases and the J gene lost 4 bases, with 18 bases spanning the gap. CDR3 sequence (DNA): TGCAGCGTGACTCCTCTAGCGCGGTTCTATGGCTACACCTTC. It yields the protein CSVTPLARFYGYTF.

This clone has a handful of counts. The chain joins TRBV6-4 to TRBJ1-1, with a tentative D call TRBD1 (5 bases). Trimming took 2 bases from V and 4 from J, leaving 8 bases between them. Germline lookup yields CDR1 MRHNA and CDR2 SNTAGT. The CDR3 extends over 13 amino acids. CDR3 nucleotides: TGTGCCAGCAGTGACGGCAGGGCCACTGAAGCTTTCTTT. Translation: CASSDGRATEAFF.

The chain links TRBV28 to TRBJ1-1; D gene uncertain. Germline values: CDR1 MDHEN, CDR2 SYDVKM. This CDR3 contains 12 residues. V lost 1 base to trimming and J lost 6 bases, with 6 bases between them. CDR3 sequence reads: CASSLSPSEAFF. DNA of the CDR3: TGTGCCAGCAGTTTATCCCCTTCTGAAGCTTTCTTT.

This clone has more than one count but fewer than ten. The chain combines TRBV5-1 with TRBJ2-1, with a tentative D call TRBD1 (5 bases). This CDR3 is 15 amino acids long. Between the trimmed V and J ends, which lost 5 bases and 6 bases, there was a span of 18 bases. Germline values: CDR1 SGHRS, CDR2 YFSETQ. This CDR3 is CASSGGGQVFNEQFF. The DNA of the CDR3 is TGCGCCAGCAGTGGCGGCGGACAAGTTTTCAATGAGCAGTTCTTC.

In nucleotides, the CDR3 is TGTGCCAGCAGCTTAGCGGGGCAGGGGGGAGGATCTGGAAACACCATATATTTT. This codes for CASSLAGQGGGSGNTIYF. This chain connects TRBV7-2 to TRBJ1-3; 7 positions match TRBD1. Per the germline V gene, CDR1 is SGHTA and CDR2 is FQGNSA. Trimming removed 0 bases from V and 1 base from J; junction bases left unmatched: 9. The CDR3 extends over 18 amino acids. The full variable domain, its missing parts supplied by reference TRBV7-2 and TRBJ1-3, is GAGVSQSPSNKVTEKGKDVELRCDPISGHTALYWYRQSLGQGLEFLIYFQGNSAPDKSGLPSDRFSAERTGGSVSTLTIQRTQQEDSAVYLCASSLAGQGGGSGNTIYFGEGSWLTVV.

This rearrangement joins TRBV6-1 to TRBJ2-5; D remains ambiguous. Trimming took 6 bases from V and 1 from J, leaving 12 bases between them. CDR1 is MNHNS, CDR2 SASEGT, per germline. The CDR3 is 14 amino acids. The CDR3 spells CASRRGRSQETQYF. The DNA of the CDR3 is TGTGCCAGCAGAAGAGGACGAAGCCAAGAGACCCAGTACTTC.

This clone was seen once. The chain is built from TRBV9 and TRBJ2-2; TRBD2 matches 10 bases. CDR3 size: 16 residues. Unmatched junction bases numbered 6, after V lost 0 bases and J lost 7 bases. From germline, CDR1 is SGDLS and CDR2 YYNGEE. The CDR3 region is CASSVGTSGDLGELFF. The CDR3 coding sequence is TGTGCCAGCAGCGTAGGGACTAGCGGAGACCTCGGGGAGCTGTTTTTT.